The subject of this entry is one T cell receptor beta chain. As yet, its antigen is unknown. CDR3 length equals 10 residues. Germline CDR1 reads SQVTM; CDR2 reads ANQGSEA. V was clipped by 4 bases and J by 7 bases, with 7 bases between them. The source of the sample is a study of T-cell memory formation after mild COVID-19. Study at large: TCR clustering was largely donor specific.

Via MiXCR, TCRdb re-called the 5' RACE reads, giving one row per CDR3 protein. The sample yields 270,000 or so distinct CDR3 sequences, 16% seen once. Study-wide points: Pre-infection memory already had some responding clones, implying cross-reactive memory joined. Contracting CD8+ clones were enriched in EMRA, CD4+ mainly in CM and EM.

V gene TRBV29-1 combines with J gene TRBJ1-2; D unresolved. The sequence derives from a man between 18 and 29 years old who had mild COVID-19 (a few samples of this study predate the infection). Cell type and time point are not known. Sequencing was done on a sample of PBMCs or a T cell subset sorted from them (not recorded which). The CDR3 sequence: CSVGAAGYTF. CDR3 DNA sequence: TGCAGCGTTGGGGCAGCTGGCTACACCTTC.